What follows is one T cell receptor beta chain and its context. This sample was taken from a study of blood T cell repertoires in COVID-19. Study at large: Sources were T cells, B-cell-depleted T cells, or PBMCs; the material itself was cDNA or gDNA.

Germline V gene data show CDR1 as SGHRS and CDR2 as YFSETQ. The V gene end was trimmed by 0 bases and the J gene end by 5 bases; junction bases not matched to a gene: 7. This CDR3 contains 16 residues. Method: immunoSEQ multiplex PCR; TCRdb's copy keeps in-frame clones and lacks some. Of 51,000 or so clones in the sample, approximately 83% are singletons; the top ten hold roughly 7.1%. The origin of this receptor is a man in his 70s with active COVID-19. The rearrangement joins TRBV5-1 to TRBJ2-7, with 11 nucleotides matching TRBD2. Material: peripheral blood. The CDR3 reads CASSLAPTSGDHEQYF. CDR3 DNA: TGCGCCAGCAGCTTGGCCCCGACTAGCGGGGACCACGAGCAGTACTTC.